This note documents a single TCR beta chain sequence. Its matching antigen is unknown. This record belongs to a study of cytomegalovirus exposure and HLA in healthy donors. At the level of the study: A data release that came early held some 84 million unique TCRs from HLA-typed donors.

The study's findings and limits: Sequencing probably produced one cluster of sequence variants that were highly shared. V segments that were indistinguishable, TRBV6-2 and TRBV6-3 among them, were omitted from analysis.

Researchers ran the PCR with 60 Vbeta and 13 Jbeta primers. Per the authors' pipeline: Unique TCR beta chains numbered around 75 million in a later analysis, with roughly 10 million shared. Libraries were prepared by immunoSEQ multiplex PCR; TCRdb keeps only in-frame clonotypes and omits some of them. The V and J calls and clone size come from that table; D and trimming were worked out from the DNA. The sample includes approximately 100,000 clones, about 81% seen only once; the top ten take around 2.8%. The CDR3 extends over 17 amino acids. V shed 1 base, J shed 0 bases, and the junction held 7 bases outside the gene matches. The germline V gene encodes CDR1 SGDLS and CDR2 YYNGEE.

Source material: PBMCs. This sequence was found in a male donor in good health and CMV-seropositive. This rearrangement joins TRBV9 to TRBJ2-5; 9 nucleotides match TRBD1. In DNA, the CDR3 is TGTGCCAGCAGCGTAACTCCGGGACAGGGCCACCAAGAGACCCAGTACTTC. As protein: CASSVTPGQGHQETQYF.